This TCR beta chain is from a study of CD8 T cells in ankylosing spondylitis. Points from the study as a whole: Ankylosing spondylitis blood appeared to be characterized by a TCR beta motif of eight highly homologous variants.

This clonotype was seen only a few times. Antigen unknown. Each TCR beta library was made by quantitative 5'-RACE that incorporated molecular barcodes. TCRdb analysed the 5' RACE reads with MiXCR anew, one entry per CDR3 protein. The sample yields 300,000 to 400,000 distinct CDR3 sequences, 20% to 25% seen once. CDR3 size: 15 residues. V shed 4 bases, J shed 6 bases, and the junction held 8 bases outside the gene matches. The TCR comes from a male donor with ankylosing spondylitis. This rearrangement joins TRBV12-3 or TRBV12-4 to TRBJ2-1; TRBD1 agrees at 8 bases. Sequencing was done on a sample of blood, either unsorted or a sorted T cell fraction (not recorded which). CDR3 nucleotide sequence: TGTGCCAGCAGTTCCCGACAGGGGTTGGGCAATGAGCAGTTCTTC. It is translated as CASSSRQGLGNEQFF.